A selection of T cell receptor beta chains follows, all from one sample in a study of graft-versus-host responses after intestinal transplantation. The assay was immunoSEQ multiplex PCR, and TCRdb's table has in-frame clones only and misses some. The profile shows about 17,000 clones, around 41% of them singletons. The source material was alloreactive CD8+ T cells from a mixed lymphocyte reaction culture, sampled before intestinal transplant. These receptors all stem from a human patient who received an intestinal transplant. The CDR3 runs from the conserved cysteine through the conserved F or W. Each record gives: J gene, V gene, D gene, clone size, CDR3 protein, CDR3 DNA. A D gene is named only where the DNA matches it firmly. Only part of the rows carry a size: once, few, many, or a class if the clone is expanded.

TRBJ1-4 TRBV29-1 . medium-sized CSVESTLNEKLFF TGCAGCGTTGAAAGTACTCTAAATGAAAAACTGTTTTTT
TRBJ1-6 TRBV18 . . CASSPHIWGLPLHF TGTGCCAGCTCACCTCATATCTGGGGTTTACCCCTCCACTTT
TRBJ2-7 TRBV5-1 TRBD1 medium-sized CASSVGTGTYEQYF TGCGCCAGCAGCGTCGGGACAGGGACGTACGAGCAGTACTTC
TRBJ1-1 TRBV6-5 TRBD1 . CAGSYGTGNTEAFF TGTGCCGGCAGTTACGGGACAGGGAACACTGAAGCTTTCTTT
TRBJ1-1 TRBV29-1 . . CSVDLGNTEAFF TGCAGCGTGGATCTGGGTAACACTGAAGCTTTCTTT
TRBJ1-5 TRBV6-5 TRBD1 . CASRLTGVWNQPQHF TGTGCCAGCAGGTTAACAGGGGTCTGGAATCAGCCCCAGCATTTT
TRBJ2-3 TRBV9 . . CASSVGQNTDTQYF TGTGCCAGCAGCGTAGGGCAGAACACAGATACGCAGTATTTT
TRBJ1-2 TRBV27 . . CASRSAGSANYGYTF TGTGCCAGCCGGTCTGCAGGGAGTGCTAACTATGGCTACACCTTC
TRBJ2-3 TRBV5-1 TRBD2 . CASLDGRGSADTQYF TGCGCCAGCCTCGACGGGAGGGGATCGGCAGATACGCAGTATTTT
TRBJ2-7 TRBV7-9 TRBD2 few CASSLGAGGGAEQYF TGTGCCAGCAGCTTGGGGGCGGGAGGTGGCGCCGAGCAGTACTTC
TRBJ2-5 TRBV21-1 . few CASRRPPDQETQYF TGTGCCAGCCGAAGACCGCCGGACCAAGAGACCCAGTACTTC
TRBJ2-1 TRBV5-1 TRBD2 . CASSPLIAGGYNEQFF TGCGCCAGCAGCCCATTAATAGCGGGAGGCTACAATGAGCAGTTCTTC
TRBJ2-5 TRBV13 TRBD2 medium-sized CASSHTGLAGEETQYF TGTGCCAGCAGCCATACGGGACTAGCGGGAGAAGAGACCCAGTACTTC
TRBJ2-7 TRBV19 TRBD1 medium-sized CASSIGTGRYEQYF TGTGCCAGTAGTATTGGGACAGGAAGGTACGAGCAGTACTTC
TRBJ2-5 TRBV5-6 . . CASSSLETQYF TGTGCCAGCAGCTCCTTGGAGACCCAGTACTTC
TRBJ2-7 TRBV6-6 TRBD1 few CASSWGQTYEQYF TGTGCCAGCAGCTGGGGACAGACCTACGAGCAGTACTTC
TRBJ2-7 TRBV27 TRBD2 large CASSFGGVGYEQYF TGTGCCAGCAGTTTTGGGGGGGTGGGTTACGAGCAGTACTTC
TRBJ2-7 TRBV27 . . CASSLGGLGYEQYF TGTGCCAGCAGTTTAGGAGGGCTCGGCTACGAGCAGTACTTC
TRBJ2-1 TRBV9 TRBD2 . CASSATGTSGSRTQFF TGTGCCAGCAGCGCCACTGGGACTAGCGGGAGTAGAACCCAGTTCTTC
TRBJ2-1 TRBV5-6 TRBD1 . CASREGQGVNEQFF TGTGCCAGCAGAGAGGGACAGGGGGTTAATGAGCAGTTCTTC
TRBJ2-5 TRBV2 . . CASSVEVFIGGQETQYF TGTGCCAGCAGTGTAGAGGTCTTCATAGGTGGGCAAGAGACCCAGTACTTC
TRBJ1-5 TRBV7-8 TRBD1 . CASSSPFPGTGVEQPQHF TGTGCCAGCAGCTCTCCCTTCCCCGGGACAGGGGTAGAGCAGCCCCAGCATTTT
TRBJ1-2 TRBV6-5 . . CASSKWSYTF TGTGCCAGCAGTAAATGGAGCTACACCTTC
TRBJ2-7 TRBV5-6 . once CASSKILQPPYEQYF TGTGCCAGCAGCAAGATCCTCCAGCCCCCCTACGAGCAGTACTTC
TRBJ2-3 TRBV9 TRBD2 . CASSVGLISGRLTDTQYF TGTGCCAGCAGCGTAGGTTTAATCAGCGGGAGGCTCACAGATACGCAGTATTTT
TRBJ2-7 TRBV15 . . CATSRMRQPAYEQYF TGTGCCACCAGCAGAATGAGACAGCCTGCCTACGAGCAGTACTTC
TRBJ2-6 TRBV4-1 . once CASSRQPGAGANVLTF TGCGCCAGCAGTCGCCAACCAGGGGCTGGGGCCAACGTCCTGACTTTC
TRBJ2-1 TRBV30 TRBD1 few CAWDPTGARGDEQFF TGTGCCTGGGATCCCACAGGGGCACGAGGAGATGAGCAGTTCTTC
TRBJ2-3 TRBV11-2 . . CASSYGGQDGDTQYF TGTGCCAGCAGCTATGGGGGGCAGGACGGAGATACGCAGTATTTT
TRBJ2-7 TRBV5-1 . . CASTLTGLAYEQYF TGCGCCAGCACCCTTACAGGGTTAGCCTACGAGCAGTACTTC
TRBJ1-5 TRBV18 . . CASSPSFWTVRPQPQHF TGTGCCAGCTCACCAAGTTTTTGGACAGTAAGACCTCAGCCCCAGCATTTT
TRBJ2-5 TRBV7-9 . . CASSLWASGGGETQYF TGTGCCAGCAGCTTATGGGCCTCCGGTGGAGGAGAGACCCAGTACTTC
TRBJ2-1 TRBV27 . medium-sized CASSLSDYNEQFF TGTGCCAGCAGTTTATCGGACTACAATGAGCAGTTCTTC
TRBJ1-3 TRBV7-2 . . CASSLVARAGNTIYF TGTGCCAGCAGCTTAGTAGCCCGGGCTGGAAACACCATATATTTT
TRBJ2-1 TRBV30 . . CAWSTERTYNEQFF TGTGCCTGGAGTACAGAGCGGACATACAATGAGCAGTTCTTC
TRBJ2-7 TRBV2 . . CAIKTMRVFGEQYF TGTGCCATCAAAACCATGAGGGTTTTCGGCGAGCAGTACTTC
TRBJ2-7 TRBV29-1 . . CSVRQVGYEQYF TGCAGCGTTCGACAGGTCGGCTACGAGCAGTACTTC
TRBJ1-1 TRBV7-8 . few CASTAGNTEAFF TGTGCCAGCACAGCAGGGAACACTGAAGCTTTCTTT
TRBJ1-1 TRBV4-1 . . CASSLSGTDTEAFF TGCGCCAGCAGCCTTTCCGGGACGGACACTGAAGCTTTCTTT
TRBJ1-1 TRBV2 . . CASSVQGLNTEAFF TGTGCCAGCAGTGTCCAGGGCCTGAACACTGAAGCTTTCTTT
TRBJ2-5 TRBV10-3 . . CAISDRETQYF TGTGCCATCAGTGATAGAGAGACCCAGTACTTC
TRBJ1-2 TRBV4-2 TRBD1 few CASSPKKWKGTGDYLEDYGYTF TGTGCCAGCAGCCCAAAAAAATGGAAGGGGACAGGGGACTATCTAGAGGACTATGGCTACACCTTC
TRBJ2-7 TRBV29-1 . . CSVRAGSYEQYF TGCAGCGTTAGGGCAGGCTCCTACGAGCAGTACTTC
TRBJ2-1 TRBV4-1 . . CASSQAALYEQFF TGTGCCAGCAGCCAAGCCGCCCTCTATGAGCAGTTCTTC
TRBJ1-2 TRBV18 . . CASSRLRTVRYGYTF TGTGCCAGCTCACGGCTACGTACTGTTAGATATGGCTACACCTTC
TRBJ2-7 TRBV13 TRBD1 . CASSGPRDRGSPYEQYF TGTGCCAGCAGCGGACCCCGAGACAGGGGTTCCCCCTACGAGCAGTACTTC
TRBJ2-3 TRBV4-1 . few CASSQGHTQYF TGCGCCAGCAGCCAAGGTCATACGCAGTATTTT
TRBJ2-7 TRBV21-1 . . CASSPREQYF TGTGCCAGCAGCCCACGCGAGCAGTACTTC
TRBJ1-5 TRBV4-2 TRBD1 few CASSQESAGGYQPQHF TGTGCCAGCAGCCAAGAATCGGCAGGGGGCTATCAGCCCCAGCATTTT
TRBJ2-7 TRBV5-1 TRBD1 . CASSLGTDSYEQYF TGCGCCAGCAGCTTAGGGACAGACTCCTACGAGCAGTACTTC
TRBJ2-7 TRBV27 . medium-sized CASSTFSGLGLEQYF TGTGCCAGCTCCACCTTCTCAGGGTTGGGGCTCGAGCAGTACTTC
TRBJ2-7 TRBV4-1 TRBD2 few CASSLLAGGPYEQYF TGCGCCAGCAGCCTTTTAGCGGGAGGGCCCTACGAGCAGTACTTC
TRBJ2-2 TRBV19 . few CASSIRPAGGELFF TGTGCCAGTAGTATAAGGCCAGCAGGCGGGGAGCTGTTTTTT
TRBJ2-7 TRBV6-9 TRBD2 few CASSYGGRAYEQYF TGTGCCAGCAGTTACGGCGGGAGGGCCTACGAGCAGTACTTC